These T cell receptor beta chains were read from a single sample in a study of Ad26.COV2.S vaccination and SARS-CoV-2 variants. Method: immunoSEQ multiplex PCR; TCRdb's copy keeps in-frame clones and lacks some. The sample records about 350,000 clones, 70% to 90% being singletons. Specimen: peripheral blood, collected in a trial of Ad26.COV2.S vaccine versus placebo. The receptors derive from a person aged 18-60 years who received the Ad26.COV2.S COVID-19 vaccine or a placebo. CDR3s leave out the opening cysteine and the closing phenylalanine or tryptophan.

J: TRBJ2-1
V: TRBV7-9
CDR3: ASSRWDNEQF

J: TRBJ2-5
V: TRBV15
CDR3: ATSRDLGTSEQETQY

J: TRBJ1-2
V: TRBV30
CDR3: AWRSPGAGYGYT

J: TRBJ2-2
V: TRBV7-2
CDR3: ASSSQGYTGELF

J: TRBJ2-5
V: TRBV6-6
CDR3: ASSFMAVGGTQY

J: TRBJ2-7
V: TRBV3-1/TRBV3-2
CDR3: ASSQWGADVEQY

J: TRBJ1-4
V: TRBV6-5
CDR3: ASSRQGSNEKLF

J: TRBJ2-2
V: TRBV24-1
CDR3: ATSDSGQGLTGELF

J: TRBJ2-7
V: TRBV5-1
CDR3: ASSLSGATYEQY

J: TRBJ2-7
V: TRBV9
CDR3: ASSAGGLAGAYEQY

J: TRBJ1-2
V: TRBV6-5
CDR3: ASSRPNYGYT

J: TRBJ2-1
V: TRBV28
CDR3: ASPPPESSYNEQF

J: TRBJ1-6
V: TRBV6-6
CDR3: ASRRLFGSLH

J: TRBJ2-3
V: TRBV30
CDR3: AWKPGGPTDTQY

J: TRBJ2-7
V: TRBV12-5
CDR3: ASGPFVGGEQY

J: TRBJ1-6
V: TRBV7-6
CDR3: ASSPPGRPLH

J: TRBJ2-1
V: TRBV5-8
CDR3: ASSPGARGTIHNEQF

J: TRBJ2-1
V: TRBV6-4
CDR3: ASSEFPGNEQF